This TCR beta chain was captured by sequencing in a study of shared clonotypes between healthy human individuals. About the study: Each donor contributed plates that comprised three CD4 naive, three CD4 memory, two CD8 naive and one CD8 memory.

Germline assignment: CDR1 DFQATT and CDR2 SNEGSKA (reference sequence). The CDR3 length is 11 residues. CD45RO-negative cells were positively selected for CCR7, leaving out terminally differentiated effector memory CD45RA+ cells. In replicate PCRs of sorted subsets, roughly 200 ng DNA, 29,000 or so T cell genomes, was used. TCRdb's copy holds only in-frame clones and misses some; the assay was immunoSEQ multiplex PCR. The sample consists of over 2,000,000 clones, just over 90% of them appearing once. The TCR was taken from a man between 18 and 35 years old in good health. Some clones in this sample may be carry-over from other donors' samples. This chain links TRBV20-1 with TRBJ2-5, with 9 bases fitting TRBD2. The assigned J gene may be wrong: the sequence end matches TRBJ2-7 better. The sample taken for sequencing was naive CD8+ T cells from PBMCs. This CDR3 reads CSARRGGEQYF. CDR3 sequence (DNA): TGCAGTGCTAGGCGGGGGGGCGAGCAGTACTTC.